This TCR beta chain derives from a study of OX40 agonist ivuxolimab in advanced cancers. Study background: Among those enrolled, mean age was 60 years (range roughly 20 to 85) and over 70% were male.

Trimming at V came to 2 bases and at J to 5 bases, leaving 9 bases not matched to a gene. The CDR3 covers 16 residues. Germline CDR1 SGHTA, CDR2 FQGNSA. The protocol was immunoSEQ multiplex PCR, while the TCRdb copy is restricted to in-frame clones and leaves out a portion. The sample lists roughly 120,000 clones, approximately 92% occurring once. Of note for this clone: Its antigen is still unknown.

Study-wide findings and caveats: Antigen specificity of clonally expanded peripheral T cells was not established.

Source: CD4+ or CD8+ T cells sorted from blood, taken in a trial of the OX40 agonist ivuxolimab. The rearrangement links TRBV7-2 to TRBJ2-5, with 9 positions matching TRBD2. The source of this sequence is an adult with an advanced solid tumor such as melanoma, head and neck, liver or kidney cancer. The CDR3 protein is CASSLTSGGNSETQYF. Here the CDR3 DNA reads TGTGCCAGCAGCTTAACGAGCGGGGGGAATTCGGAGACCCAGTACTTC.